This entry lists 15 T cell receptor beta chains sequenced from one sample in a study of technical replicates of blood from a few donors (dated by TCRdb to 2016 to 2017). The protocol used for the library was the immunoSEQ multiplex PCR assay. This is the immuneACCESS table as TCRdb keeps it, with only in-frame sequences that have V and J called. A part of the clones is gone; compared with another copy, unresolved V genes explain less than half, and the rest is unexplained. Present in this sample are tens of thousands of clones, 94% of which were seen just once. The leading ten clones occupy about 0.39% of the sample. Sequenced material: T cells isolated from PBMCs. These TCRs come from a human donor in good health.

In this sample, this clone turned up once. One junction end does not reproduce the germline sequence, and a read error may be involved. The chain uses TRBV12-5 and TRBJ2-7; D remains ambiguous. Germline CDR1 is LGHNT and CDR2 is FRNRAP. The CDR3 sequence is 9 residues long. The CDR3 DNA reads TGTGCTAGTGGTTCGGAGCCGGCGTTC. Its translation: CASGSEPAF.

The genes are TRBV7-9 and TRBJ1-1; 7 positions agree with TRBD1. The CDR3 has 12 amino acids. Trimming removed 8 bases from V and 4 bases from J; junction bases left unmatched: 4. The germline CDR1 and CDR2 sequences are SEHNR and FQNEAQ (reference sequence). The DNA for the CDR3 is TGTGCCAGCCGACAGGGTGCCACTGAAGCTTTCTTT. Its translation is CASRQGATEAFF.

CDR3 DNA: TGTGCCAGCAGCCCCCTAGCGGCCTCCTACAATGAGCAGTTCTTC. The encoded protein is CASSPLAASYNEQFF. The chain employs TRBV9 and TRBJ2-1; 7 bases agree with TRBD2. This CDR3 is built from 15 residues. Trimming removed 4 bases from V and 0 bases from J; junction bases left unmatched: 4. Per the germline V gene, CDR1 is SGDLS and CDR2 is YYNGEE.

The J gene is TRBJ2-1, the V gene TRBV19; no firm D call. This CDR3 is 15 amino acids long. Germline CDR1 LNHDA, CDR2 SQIVND (reference sequence). The ends were cut back, 8 bases at V and 0 bases at J, with 14 bases in the middle. The CDR3 DNA reads as TGTGCCAGTCGAGAACGGAGAAGCTCCTACAATGAGCAGTTCTTC. Translating it yields CASRERRSSYNEQFF. Combining the CDR3 with reference TRBV19 and TRBJ2-1 gives the whole variable domain DGGITQSPKYLFRKEGQNVTLSCEQNLNHDAMYWYRQDPGQGLRLIYYSQIVNDFQKGDIAEGYSVSREKKESFPLTVTSAQKNPTAFYLCASRERRSSYNEQFFGPGTRLTVL.

This clone was detected only once. The genes are TRBV4-3 and TRBJ1-1, with D perhaps matching TRBD1 (6 bases). Germline assignment: CDR1 LGHNA and CDR2 YSLEER. The CDR3 spans 16 residues. V dropped 2 bases and J dropped 1 base, with 14 bases sitting between them. The CDR3 spells CASSQWERQANTEAFF. The CDR3 coding sequence is TGCGCCAGCAGCCAATGGGAGAGACAGGCGAACACTGAAGCTTTCTTT.

The rearrangement uses TRBV14 and TRBJ2-3, with 12 bases aligning to TRBD2. V lost 4 bases to trimming and J lost 7 bases; unmatched junction nucleotides: 6. The CDR3 extends over 15 amino acids. Germline CDR1 is SGHDN and CDR2 is FVKESK. This CDR3 reads CASSPATSGSNTQYF. The CDR3 DNA sequence: TGTGCCAGCAGCCCTGCGACTAGCGGGAGTAATACGCAGTATTTT.

The chain joins TRBV29-1 to TRBJ2-3; TRBD1 matches 11 bases. From germline, CDR1 is SQVTM and CDR2 ANQGSEA. J lost 4 bases, V lost 4 bases, and 7 bases had no gene match. There are 15 residues in the CDR3. CDR3 sequence: CSVGTGGDVADTQYF. The CDR3 bases are TGCAGCGTTGGGACAGGGGGCGATGTGGCAGATACGCAGTATTTT.

This clone showed up just once. This rearrangement joins TRBV11-2 to TRBJ2-6; D possibly corresponds to TRBD2 (5 bases). Germline V CDR1 and CDR2: SGHAT, FQNNGV. The CDR3 totals 14 residues. Trimming took 8 bases from V and 0 from J, leaving 8 bases between them. Here the CDR3 reads CASARASGANVLTF. The CDR3 bases are TGTGCCAGCGCGCGGGCCTCTGGGGCCAACGTCCTGACTTTC.

This clone came up once. The chain is built from TRBV10-3 and TRBJ1-1, with D perhaps TRBD1 (6 bases). The CDR3 extends over 14 amino acids. V lost 7 bases and J lost 1, with 13 bases in between. The germline CDR1 and CDR2 sequences are ENHRY and SYGVKD. CDR3 residues: CAIKMAGANTEAFF. The CDR3 DNA reads TGTGCCATCAAGATGGCGGGGGCGAACACTGAAGCTTTCTTT.

CDR3 in DNA: TGTGCCAGCAGTGAAGATATCCGCTCCTACGAGCAGTACTTC. This gives the protein CASSEDIRSYEQYF. V usage is TRBV6-1 and J usage is TRBJ2-7; D gene unclear. The germline gives CDR1 MNHNS, CDR2 SASEGT. CDR3 size: 14 residues. Trimming pared 1 base from V and 0 bases from J, leaving 7 bases between.

This clone was counted a few times. V usage is TRBV7-8 and J usage is TRBJ2-2; D not resolved. CDR3 length: 16 amino acids. V was pared by 1 base and J by 3 bases, with 12 bases between. Germline V gives CDR1 SGHVS, CDR2 FQNEAQ. The CDR3 loop reads CASSLVRQSYTGELFF. CDR3 in DNA: TGTGCCAGCAGCTTAGTCAGACAATCCTACACCGGGGAGCTGTTTTTT. Using reference TRBV7-8 and TRBJ2-2 for the parts outside the CDR3, the full variable domain is GAGVSQSPRYKVAKRGQDVALRCDPISGHVSLFWYQQALGQGPEFLTYFQNEAQLDKSGLPSDRFFAERPEGSVSTLKIQRTQQEDSAVYLCASSLVRQSYTGELFFGEGSRLTVL.

The rearrangement links TRBV4-1 to TRBJ2-7; 14 nucleotides match TRBD2. The CDR3 runs 18 residues. Germline-derived CDR1 and CDR2 are MGHRA and YSYEKL. Trimming cost V 2 bases and J 7 bases; bases outside gene matches: 13. CDR3 protein: CASSQSWGGTSGSYEQYF. The CDR3 DNA follows: TGCGCCAGCAGCCAATCCTGGGGGGGGACTAGCGGGAGTTATGAGCAGTACTTC.

The V call is TRBV11-2, the J call TRBJ2-7; 7 positions match TRBD2. V trimming: 0 bases; J trimming: 1 base; junction bases outside the gene matches: 0. Per germline, CDR1 SGHAT and CDR2 FQNNGV. The CDR3 sequence is 14 residues long. The chain's CDR3 is CASSLEAGSYEQYF. The CDR3 DNA follows: TGTGCCAGCAGCTTAGAAGCGGGGTCCTACGAGCAGTACTTC.

This chain joins TRBV29-1 and TRBJ2-7, with D tentatively TRBD1 (6 bases). This CDR3 is 14 amino acids long. In germline, CDR1 is SQVTM, CDR2 ANQGSEA. The CDR3 sequence is CRYKTGAGSYEQYF. CDR3 bases: TGCAGGTACAAGACAGGAGCTGGCTCCTACGAGCAGTACTTC.

The chain carries TRBV12-5 and TRBJ2-3; 12 positions match TRBD1. CDR1 and CDR2 from the germline V gene are LGHNT and FRNRAP. The CDR3 is 15 residues long. V trimming: 3 bases; J trimming: 4 bases; junction bases outside the gene matches: 2. The CDR3 nucleotides are TGTGCTAGTGGTTTAGGGACAGGGGGCGCAGATACGCAGTATTTT. Protein: CASGLGTGGADTQYF.